Listed here are 18 T cell receptor beta chains from one sample, sequenced in a study of metastatic and nonmetastatic thyroid tumors. TCRdb reprocessed the PCR reads using MiXCR. Of approximately 31,000 clones in the sample, about 30% were seen once. Each patient came to thyroid surgery without any prior treatment (of any kind). The source material was blood. Source of these receptors: a female donor with papillary thyroid cancer or a benign thyroid nodule (not recorded which). Some clones in this sample may be carry-over from other donors' samples.

The rearrangement uses TRBV20-1 and TRBJ2-3; 7 bases are shared with TRBD2. The CDR3 covers 14 residues. Trimming removed 3 bases from V and 2 bases from J; junction bases left unmatched: 5. Looked up from germline, CDR1 is DFQATT and CDR2 is SNEGSKA (reference sequence). The CDR3 nucleotides are TGCAGTGCTAGTCCCAGCGGGGACACAGATACGCAGTATTTT. Amino acid sequence: CSASPSGDTDTQYF.

This clone is medium-sized in the sample. V is TRBV4-3 and J is TRBJ2-2; D is undetermined. The ends were cut back, 1 base at V and 0 bases at J, with 9 bases in the middle. The CDR3 runs 16 residues. Germline V CDR1 and CDR2: LGHNA, YSLEER. The DNA for the CDR3 is TGCGCCAGCAGCCAAGTCGGTGGACCGAACACCGGGGAGCTGTTTTTT. Protein: CASSQVGGPNTGELFF.

The gene calls are TRBV10-3 and TRBJ2-5, with 10 bases lining up with TRBD2. The CDR3 covers 14 residues. The trim removed 10 bases at V and 7 bases at J, leaving 12 bases unmatched. Germline CDR1 ENHRY, CDR2 SYGVKD. The CDR3 sequence: CATGLAGAVVTQYF. The CDR3 region has the DNA TGTGCCACCGGGCTAGCGGGAGCGGTTGTGACCCAGTACTTC.

V usage is TRBV4-2 and J usage is TRBJ2-1, with TRBD2 matching over 7 bases. V shed 4 bases, J shed 4 bases, and the junction held 7 bases outside the gene matches. Germline CDR1 reads LGHNA; CDR2 reads YNFKEQ. The CDR3 runs 15 residues. The CDR3: CASSLPGLGYNEQFF. In DNA form, the CDR3 reads TGTGCCAGCAGCCTCCCCGGACTAGGGTACAATGAGCAGTTCTTC.

Only a few counts were recorded for this clone. A junction boundary mismatches the germline segment, possibly from a read error. The rearrangement uses TRBV29-1 and TRBJ2-1; D may be TRBD1 or TRBD2 (5 bases each). Per the germline V gene, CDR1 is SQVTM and CDR2 is ANQGSEA. The CDR3 sequence is 15 residues long. The CDR3 DNA reads TGCAGCGCTGGGGTAGGGACCGTCTCCTACAATGAGCATTTCTTC. It translates to CSAGVGTVSYNEHFF.

This clone showed up just a few times. V is TRBV12-3 or TRBV12-4 and J is TRBJ2-1, with 12 positions matching TRBD2. This CDR3 contains 21 residues. J lost 2 bases, V lost 3 bases, and 17 bases had no gene match. This chain's CDR3 is CASSFLDRIGLAGPTYNEQFF. The CDR3 DNA follows: TGTGCCAGCAGTTTCTTGGACAGGATAGGACTAGCGGGACCCACCTACAATGAGCAGTTCTTC.

This sequence joins TRBV25-1 and TRBJ2-1, with D perhaps matching TRBD2 (5 bases). Trimming stripped 7 bases from V and 5 bases from J, with 21 bases between. Looked up from germline, CDR1 is MGHDK and CDR2 is SYGVNS. The CDR3 consists of 16 residues. For the CDR3, the DNA is TGTGCCAGCATCGCCCGGGCGAGCGGAAAGAACAATGAGCAGTTCTTC. It is translated as CASIARASGKNNEQFF.

Only a few counts were recorded for this clone. This chain connects TRBV2 to TRBJ2-2; D unresolved. Germline V gene sequence: CDR1 SNHLY, CDR2 FYNNEI. CDR3 length: 12 amino acids. V lost 5 bases and J 7 bases, leaving 8 bases between the germline ends. The CDR3: CASSNAGGELFF. The CDR3 DNA reads TGTGCCAGCAGTAACGCTGGCGGGGAGCTGTTTTTT.

This clone is medium-sized (0.01 to 0.1%). V usage is TRBV18 and J usage is TRBJ1-2; 7 bases are a match to TRBD1. J was trimmed by 3 bases and V by 4 bases; bases with no gene match: 2. This CDR3 contains 13 residues. Germline lookup yields CDR1 KGHSH and CDR2 LQKENI. The CDR3 DNA reads TGTGCCAGCTCACGAGGACAGGACTATGGCTACACCTTC. Amino acids: CASSRGQDYGYTF. Based on the CDR3 plus reference TRBV18 and TRBJ1-2, the full variable domain is NAGVMQNPRHLVRRRGQEARLRCSPMKGHSHVYWYRQLPEEGLKFMVYLQKENIIDESGMPKERFSAEFPKEGPSILRIQQVVRGDSAAYFCASSRGQDYGYTFGSGTRLTVV.

This clone was observed many times. The V call is TRBV28, the J call TRBJ1-2, with a possible D match to TRBD1 (6 bases). CDR3 size: 14 residues. The V gene lost 3 bases and the J gene lost 5 bases, with 13 bases spanning the gap. Germline V gene data show CDR1 as MDHEN and CDR2 as SYDVKM. The CDR3 loop reads CASSLTGFIYGYTF. The CDR3, as DNA: TGTGCCAGCAGTTTGACAGGATTTATTTATGGCTACACCTTC.

The table lists this clone with many counts. The V gene is TRBV20-1, the J gene TRBJ1-5, with D hard to call. V was shortened by 0 bases and J by 3 bases, with 12 bases between the two germline ends. This CDR3 spans 15 amino acids. CDR1 and CDR2 from the germline V gene are DFQATT and SNEGSKA (reference sequence). The CDR3 loop reads CSARDRALANQPQHF. The CDR3 nucleotides are TGCAGTGCTAGAGATCGGGCCCTGGCCAATCAGCCCCAGCATTTT.

Many counts were recorded for this clone. The CDR3 coding sequence is TGTGCCAGCAGCGAACCGCGTTACACTGAAGCTTTCTTT. This gives the protein CASSEPRYTEAFF. The chain employs TRBV6-1 and TRBJ1-1; D remains ambiguous. Germline CDR1 reads MNHNS; CDR2 reads SASEGT. The V and J ends lost 6 bases and 3 bases respectively, with 11 bases between them. There are 13 residues in the CDR3.

This clone was detected only a few times. This chain connects TRBV6-1 to TRBJ2-7; 8 nucleotides line up with TRBD1. The CDR3 extends over 13 amino acids. Germline V lookup: CDR1 MNHNS, CDR2 SASEGT. V gave up 7 bases and J gave up 0 bases; unmatched junction bases: 2. CDR3 bases: TGTGCCAGCACAACAGGGGGCTCCTACGAGCAGTACGTC. It is translated as CASTTGGSYEQYV.

As to this clone: At one end, the junction sequence differs from germline, possibly due to a read error. The rearrangement uses TRBV6-1 and TRBJ2-5; no firm D call. The germline V gene encodes CDR1 MNHNS and CDR2 SASEGT. This CDR3 has 11 amino acids. The CDR3, as DNA: TGTCCCAGCAGGAACCAAGAGACCCACTACTTC. Protein sequence: CPSRNQETHYF.

This clone was seen at least ten times. The rearrangement uses TRBV19 and TRBJ1-1, with a weak D call TRBD1 (5 bases). V shed 0 bases and J shed 5 bases, with 13 bases lying between them. Germline CDR1 is LNHDA and CDR2 is SQIVND (reference sequence). The CDR3 is 15 residues long. The CDR3 loop is CASSIDPGKGTEAFF. As DNA, the CDR3 is TGTGCCAGTAGTATAGATCCGGGGAAGGGGACTGAAGCTTTCTTT. The entire variable domain, with the rest obtained from reference TRBV19 and TRBJ1-1, is as follows: DGGITQSPKYLFRKEGQNVTLSCEQNLNHDAMYWYRQDPGQGLRLIYYSQIVNDFQKGDIAEGYSVSREKKESFPLTVTSAQKNPTAFYLCASSIDPGKGTEAFFGQGTRLTVV.

This clone occurred a few times. This chain joins TRBV28 and TRBJ1-5, with 8 bases fitting TRBD1. CDR1 is MDHEN, CDR2 SYDVKM, per germline. The J segment lost 5 bases and the V segment lost 6 bases, leaving 15 bases of the junction unmatched. The CDR3 totals 17 residues. The CDR3 sequence is CASRSDRETVADQPQHF. The CDR3 DNA is TGTGCCAGCAGATCGGACAGGGAAACTGTTGCTGATCAGCCCCAGCATTTT.

V and J are TRBV6-1 and TRBJ2-2; D remains ambiguous. V was pared by 7 bases and J by 7 bases, with 16 bases between. The CDR3 covers 14 residues. Germline V gene sequence: CDR1 MNHNS, CDR2 SASEGT. The CDR3 here is CASTPWCESGELFF. CDR3 nucleotides: TGTGCCAGCACCCCATGGTGCGAGAGCGGGGAGCTGTTTTTT.

The chain carries TRBV7-9 and TRBJ1-4; no firm D call. This CDR3 has 13 amino acids. Trimming shortened V by 0 bases and J by 8 bases, and 7 bases separated the two germline ends. Germline assignment: CDR1 SEHNR and CDR2 FQNEAQ (reference sequence). The CDR3 loop is CASSLAGGEKLFF. CDR3 bases: TGTGCCAGCAGCTTAGCGGGAGGGGAAAAACTGTTTTTT.